Listed below are T cell receptor beta chains from one sample, sequenced in a study of regulatory T cells in long-lasting Graves disease. TCRdb fed the multiplex PCR reads into MiXCR, producing one record per CDR3 protein. The sample records hundreds of thousands of distinct CDR3 sequences, 15% to 20% being singletons. These same records also appear under a second study, on T cells in Graves' hyperthyroidism and ophthalmopathy.

The specimen was peripheral blood mononuclear cells (PBMCs), collected at new diagnosis, from a patient treated with antithyroid drugs. These receptors came from a woman aged 30 to 39 with Graves disease. CDR3s include the opening cysteine and the closing phenylalanine or tryptophan. The D gene is left open where the match is weak. Part of the rows lack a size; the others show once, few, many or a class for expanded clones.

D gene	clone size	V gene	J gene	CDR3 DNA	CDR3 protein
TRBD1	once	TRBV19	TRBJ1-1	TGTGCCAGTAGTTCCCAGGGGGTGAACACTGAAGCTTTCTTT	CASSSQGVNTEAFF
-	few	TRBV20-1	TRBJ1-2	TGCAGTGCTAGCGGGAATGGCTACACCTTC	CSASGNGYTF
TRBD1	few	TRBV7-3	TRBJ2-7	TGTGCCAGCAGCATCACAGGGGATCACGAGCAGTACTTC	CASSITGDHEQYF
TRBD2	-	TRBV5-4	TRBJ2-7	TGTGCCAGCAGCCCAACTAGCGGGAGGGCCCGCAACGAGCAGTACTTC	CASSPTSGRARNEQYF
-	many	TRBV7-7	TRBJ2-7	TGTGCTAGCAGCTTACTTCGGGACAACTCCTACGAGCAGTACTTC	CASSLLRDNSYEQYF
TRBD1	-	TRBV6-5	TRBJ1-5	TGTGCCAGCAGTTATCCCAGGGGGCTCCGCAATCAGCCCCAGCATTTT	CASSYPRGLRNQPQHF
-	-	TRBV20-1	TRBJ1-4	TGCAGTGCTAGAGATTTATCGGGGGGACCGAGTGAAAAACTGTTTTTT	CSARDLSGGPSEKLFF
-	-	TRBV27	TRBJ1-2	TGTGCCAGCAGTCAGGTTGGGGACTATGGCTACACCTTC	CASSQVGDYGYTF
-	few	TRBV9	TRBJ2-1	TGTGCCAGCAGCGTAGCCGGGTATGAGCAGTTCTTC	CASSVAGYEQFF
TRBD2	-	TRBV6-1	TRBJ2-5	TGTGCCAGCAGCTGGGGGACTAGCGGGGAAGAGACCCAGTACTTC	CASSWGTSGEETQYF
-	-	TRBV29-1	TRBJ2-2	TGCAGCGTTAGGCAGAGGGGCGGGACGAACACCGGGGAGCTGTTTTTT	CSVRQRGGTNTGELFF
TRBD2	many	TRBV5-5	TRBJ2-1	TGTGCCAGCAGCTTGGAGTGGGGGGGTGAGCAGTTCTTC	CASSLEWGGEQFF
TRBD2	many	TRBV6-1	TRBJ2-1	TGTGCCAGCAGTCGCACTAGCGGGAGTAAAAATGAGCAGTTCTTC	CASSRTSGSKNEQFF
-	few	TRBV7-9	TRBJ2-3	TGTGCCGGAGGGGATACGCAGTATTTT	CAGGDTQYF
-	many	TRBV7-8	TRBJ1-1	TGTGCCAGCACCCTTCCTGGGGCAAGCTACGAAGCTTTCTTT	CASTLPGASYEAFF
TRBD2	many	TRBV7-2	TRBJ2-1	TGTGCCAGCAGCCTTTACCAGCGGGAGGGCAAGCAGTTCTTC	CASSLYQREGKQFF
TRBD2	few	TRBV19	TRBJ2-5	TGTGCCAGTACAGCTAGCGGGGGACAAGAGACCCAGTACTTC	CASTASGGQETQYF
-	many	TRBV19	TRBJ2-1	TGTGCCAGTATGAAGGACCCGTCCCAGGAGAATGAGCAGTTCTTC	CASMKDPSQENEQFF
TRBD1	many	TRBV6-1	TRBJ1-2	TGTGCCAGCAGTAAGAGACAGGGGGCTCCGAGCTATGGCTACACCTTC	CASSKRQGAPSYGYTF
-	-	TRBV7-9	TRBJ2-7	TGTGCCAGCAGCTTAGACTCTGCCATATCCTACGAGCAGTACTTC	CASSLDSAISYEQYF